A single sample is the source of the 20 T cell receptor beta chains below, sequenced in a study of T cells after yellow fever vaccination. TCRdb called the 5' RACE reads again in MiXCR, with one record for every CDR3 protein. The repertoire holds about 340,000 distinct CDR3 sequences, with 9.5% to 15% as singletons. This material consisted of CD4+ T cells sorted from PBMCs, taken 15 days after the yellow fever booster vaccination. All receptors derive from a man between 18 and 35 years old who received the YFV17D yellow fever vaccine.

The chain combines TRBV5-1 with TRBJ2-3; 8 positions match TRBD2. The V and J ends lost 3 bases and 4 bases, in that order; junction bases with no gene match: 10. The CDR3 runs to 16 residues. Germline CDR1 reads SGHRS; CDR2 reads YFSETQ. The chain's CDR3 is CASSWRGGGPPDTQYF. CDR3 DNA sequence: TGCGCCAGCAGCTGGAGGGGCGGGGGGCCTCCAGATACGCAGTATTTT.

The rearrangement links TRBV2 to TRBJ2-5; 7 positions agree with TRBD2. Germline loops: CDR1 SNHLY, CDR2 FYNNEI. V lost 7 bases, J lost 5 bases, and 7 bases stayed unmatched. The CDR3 sequence is 13 residues long. CDR3 sequence reads: CASKSRGYETQYF. The DNA of the CDR3 is TGTGCCAGCAAGTCGCGGGGGTACGAGACCCAGTACTTC.

This chain uses TRBV20-1 with TRBJ2-3, with 8 bases matching TRBD1. V lost 6 bases and J lost 3; bases outside the gene matches: 8. The CDR3 spans 14 residues. The germline V gene encodes CDR1 DFQATT and CDR2 SNEGSKA (reference sequence). The CDR3 reads CSATGGIRTDTQYF. CDR3 sequence (DNA): TGCAGTGCCACAGGGGGAATTAGGACAGATACGCAGTATTTT.

This clonotype was observed a few times. The chain couples TRBV4-1 to TRBJ1-5; D not resolved. From germline, CDR1 is MGHRA and CDR2 YSYEKL. The CDR3 is 14 amino acids. V was pared by 4 bases and J by 3 bases, with 10 bases between. Here the CDR3 DNA reads TGCGCCAGCAGCCGATGGGCCGACAATCAGCCCCAGCATTTT. This sequence encodes CASSRWADNQPQHF.

This clonotype was observed at least ten times. The rearrangement uses TRBV19 and TRBJ2-7; 7 bases are a match to TRBD1. Germline V gives CDR1 LNHDA, CDR2 SQIVND (reference sequence). CDR3 length: 15 amino acids. J lost 3 bases, V lost 8 bases, and 13 bases had no gene match. For the CDR3, the DNA is TGTGCCAGTGCCAATGTCGGGACAGATTACTACGAGCAGTACTTC. Translating gives CASANVGTDYYEQYF.

This clonotype was counted at least ten times. J is TRBJ1-2 and V is TRBV25-1; D might be TRBD1 (5 bases). CDR3 size: 15 residues. The germline V gene has CDR1 MGHDK and CDR2 SYGVNS. Trimming shortened V by 1 base and J by 3 bases, and 12 bases separated the two germline ends. The CDR3 coding sequence is TGTGCCAGCAGTGAATCAGTCCCCAGGGACTATGGCTACACCTTC. Its translation: CASSESVPRDYGYTF.

This chain uses TRBV18 with TRBJ2-7; TRBD1 or TRBD2 may be the D gene (5 bases each). The ends were cut back, 3 bases at V and 2 bases at J, with 11 bases in the middle. Germline CDR1 reads KGHSH; CDR2 reads LQKENI. CDR3 length equals 14 residues. The CDR3 protein is CASSPGRTTYEQYF. As DNA, the CDR3 is TGTGCCAGCTCACCGGGACGGACCACCTACGAGCAGTACTTC. The whole variable domain, filled in from reference TRBV18 and TRBJ2-7, reads NAGVMQNPRHLVRRRGQEARLRCSPMKGHSHVYWYRQLPEEGLKFMVYLQKENIIDESGMPKERFSAEFPKEGPSILRIQQVVRGDSAAYFCASSPGRTTYEQYFGPGTRLTVT.

In this sample, this clonotype turned up a few times. The chain joins TRBV7-9 to TRBJ1-5; 8 bases map to TRBD1. The CDR3 runs 15 residues. From germline, CDR1 is SEHNR and CDR2 FQNEAQ (reference sequence). With 5 bases clipped from V and 0 bases from J, the junction kept 3 bases outside the gene matches. In DNA form, the CDR3 reads TGTGCCAGCAGCCCGGGACAGGCTAGCAATCAGCCCCAGCATTTT. It codes for CASSPGQASNQPQHF.

The V call is TRBV10-3, the J call TRBJ2-1; TRBD1 or TRBD2 may be the D gene (5 bases each). Germline V gives CDR1 ENHRY, CDR2 SYGVKD. The ends were cut back, 7 bases at V and 0 bases at J, with 13 bases in the middle. The CDR3 consists of 15 residues. This CDR3 is CAITRGASSYNEQFF. The CDR3 DNA reads as TGTGCCATCACCCGAGGGGCGAGCTCCTACAATGAGCAGTTCTTC.

There are many counts of this clonotype. This rearrangement joins TRBV29-1 to TRBJ2-5; D remains ambiguous. This CDR3 comprises 13 residues. Trimming removed 4 bases at V and 4 bases at J, with 13 bases between. Germline V CDR1 and CDR2: SQVTM, ANQGSEA. Here the CDR3 reads CSVGPRFGETQYF. In nucleotides, the CDR3 is TGCAGCGTTGGTCCTCGGTTCGGAGAGACCCAGTACTTC.

This clonotype has a handful of counts. CDR3: CASSERGQGVSPLHF. The DNA of the CDR3 is TGTGCCAGCAGCGAGAGGGGACAGGGTGTGTCACCCCTCCACTTT. The chain has TRBV9 and TRBJ1-6; 9 bases are a match to TRBD1. The CDR3 sequence is 15 residues long. J gave up 10 bases and V 3 bases, and 8 bases lay outside the gene matches. Germline values: CDR1 SGDLS, CDR2 YYNGEE. Full variable domain (remainder filled in from reference TRBV9 and TRBJ1-6): DSGVTQTPKHLITATGQRVTLRCSPRSGDLSVYWYQQSLDQGLQFLIQYYNGEERAKGNILERFSAQQFPDLHSELNLSSLELGDSALYFCASSERGQGVSPLHFGNGTRLTVT.

The chain is built from TRBV19 and TRBJ2-7, with D maybe TRBD1 (5 bases). Germline CDR1 reads LNHDA; CDR2 reads SQIVND (reference sequence). Trimming pared 3 bases from V and 5 bases from J, leaving 11 bases between. The CDR3 loop spans 13 amino acids. This CDR3 is CASSISPDNEQYV. The DNA of the CDR3 is TGTGCCAGTAGTATCTCGCCGGACAACGAGCAGTACGTC.

The CDR3 is CATKAGGAGTEAFF. CDR3 DNA sequence: TGTGCCACCAAAGCCGGGGGCGCGGGGACTGAAGCTTTCTTT. This rearrangement joins TRBV2 to TRBJ1-1, with a tentative D call TRBD1 (6 bases). V lost 10 bases, J lost 5 bases, and 20 bases lay in between. CDR1 is SNHLY and CDR2 is FYNNEI in the germline V gene. The CDR3 totals 14 residues.

The genes are TRBV20-1 and TRBJ2-7; D unclear. CDR3 length: 14 amino acids. Germline CDR1 DFQATT, CDR2 SNEGSKA (reference sequence). Deletions cut 6 bases from V and 3 bases from J, with 18 bases between. The CDR3, as DNA: TGCAGTGCGCCAGTCCTTACAACCAACTACGAGCAGTACTTC. Its translation: CSAPVLTTNYEQYF.

The V and J genes are TRBV29-1 and TRBJ2-1; D is perhaps TRBD1 (7 bases). Germline V gene data show CDR1 as SQVTM and CDR2 as ANQGSEA. V was cut by 7 bases and J by 8 bases, with 12 bases left in between. This CDR3 has 11 amino acids. The CDR3 region is CSADRDYEQFF. In nucleotides, the CDR3 is TGCAGCGCTGACAGGGACTATGAGCAGTTCTTC.

This clonotype showed up many times. This chain connects TRBV5-6 to TRBJ2-1; the match to TRBD1 covers 7 bases. Germline-derived CDR1 and CDR2 are SGHDT and YYEEEE. The CDR3 covers 17 residues. Trimming cost V 4 bases and J 6 bases; bases outside gene matches: 16. CDR3 in DNA: TGTGCCAGCAGCGAAGACAGGGTGGGTTGGTCTGGCAATGAGCAGTTCTTC. This gives the protein CASSEDRVGWSGNEQFF.

The chain links TRBV5-1 to TRBJ2-7; D call uncertain. Germline loops: CDR1 SGHRS, CDR2 YFSETQ. Trimming left V 0 bases short and J 0 bases short, with 10 bases between. This CDR3 has 15 residues. The chain's CDR3 is CASSLDVVISYEQYF. DNA of the CDR3: TGCGCCAGCAGCTTGGATGTCGTAATCTCCTACGAGCAGTACTTC.

This clonotype turned up a few times. The chain employs TRBV20-1 and TRBJ1-6; TRBD1 aligns across 7 bases. There are 12 residues in the CDR3. The V gene's germline CDR1 is DFQATT and CDR2 SNEGSKA (reference sequence). V dropped 1 base and J dropped 10; count of bases not matched to a gene: 1. CDR3 bases: TGCAGTGCTAGAGGGGGACAGTCACCCCTCCACTTT. Its translation is CSARGGQSPLHF.

In its sample, this clonotype was seen once. The chain links TRBV6-2 or TRBV6-3 to TRBJ2-7, with D hard to call. The V end was cut by 9 bases, the J end by 0 bases, with 9 bases between. The CDR3 runs 12 residues. The germline V gene has CDR1 MNHEY and CDR2 SVGEGT. This CDR3 is CASSDGSYEQYF. For the CDR3, the DNA is TGTGCCAGTTCAGACGGCTCCTACGAGCAGTACTTC.

The sample holds many counts of this clonotype. V is TRBV27 and J is TRBJ1-1; no definite D call. V shed 2 bases and J shed 1 base, with 5 bases lying between them. Germline V gene data show CDR1 as MNHEY and CDR2 as SMNVEV (reference sequence). This CDR3 has 13 residues. CDR3 in amino acids: CASSLMKNTEAFF. CDR3 coding DNA: TGTGCCAGCAGTTTAATGAAGAACACTGAAGCTTTCTTT.